This T cell receptor (beta chain) stems from a study of blood T cell repertoires in COVID-19 (dated by TCRdb to the early 2020s). General notes on the study: The collaborator samples originated in the United States, Italy and Spain and spanned the acute and convalescent phases of COVID-19. The sample metadata nearly always contained a de-identified subject ID, COVID-19 status, age in years and sex. Where available, HLA class I and class II types were taken from metadata supplied by the sample provider and were not determined by assay-based typing. The material from the prospective study consisted of cDNA or gDNA derived from T cells, B-cell-depleted T cells, or PBMCs. The dataset comprised deeply sampled blood TCRbeta repertoires from subjects exposed to, actively infected with, or recovered from COVID-19. The repertoires were released in a freely available public database intended as a resource for research on the immune response to SARS-CoV-2. Samples were obtained from the ongoing ImmuneRACE study (first 160 participants) and from 1,254 subjects provided by 6 global collaborators.

Overall results and qualifications from the work: The amount of clinical and demographic metadata varied by source and participant and was provided uncurated.

Whole blood was collected in K2EDTA tubes by collaborating institutions according to the institutions' own protocols. For TCRbeta analysis, collaborators shipped samples in one of three forms: frozen whole blood, isolated PBMCs, or DNA extracted from either of those sample types. V is shortened by 5 bases, J by 3 bases, and the region joining them spans 14 bases. CDR1 MDHEN and CDR2 SYDVKM are derived from the germline V gene. The CDR3 runs 14 amino acids, cysteine and phenylalanine included. Left in the record is the CDR3 DNA by itself, 42 bases read in frame from the first base. TCRbeta CDR3 regions were amplified from genomic DNA using the immunoSEQ Assay, a bias-controlled multiplex PCR. The paper's processing steps were these. Nucleated cell counts per sample were estimated from amplification of reference gene primers within the assay. To quantify the absolute abundance of each unique TCRbeta CDR3 rearrangement, sequence reads were collapsed and filtered. For each sample, productive Simpson clonality was calculated as the square root of Simpson's diversity index over productive rearrangements. As stored in TCRdb, this immuneACCESS dataset retains in-frame rearrangements with V and J assigned. A fraction of the clones does not appear; measured against another copy, unresolved V genes explain less than half of the discrepancy, and the remainder lacks a known reason. V and J calls and clone size are given by that table; D and trimming were obtained from the DNA. Here the sample has tens of thousands of clones; around nine tenths occur a single time. Around 3.6% of the sample is held by the ten biggest clonotypes.

As for this clone: The antigen it recognizes is unknown. Base qualities were left out, and no much larger clone turns up one base away.

Rearrangement joined TRBV28 to TRBJ2-7; the D gene cannot be named for sure. Material for sequencing was peripheral blood. This clonotype originated in a human donor in a cohort sampled during active COVID-19. The sequence in DNA is TGTGCCAGCAGTCCGAGGTTCAGTGGCTACGAGCAGTACTTC. Its translation reads: CASSPRFSGYEQYF.